These T cell receptor beta chains were read from a single sample in a study of blood T cells in healthy people across ages. Each CDR3 protein gets one entry after TCRdb re-called the 5' RACE reads with MiXCR. The sample contains some 780,000 distinct CDR3 sequences, roughly 56% of which appear only once. Sequences were obtained from blood. These receptors originate from a man aged 35 to 55 in good health. The conserved cysteine and the conserved F or W are not part of the CDR3 here. The order of the fields is V gene, CDR3 length, J gene, D gene, CDR3 protein. D genes are given only for firm matches.

TRBV12-3/TRBV12-4,13,TRBJ2-3,TRBD1,ASRDDRERTDTQY
TRBV29-1,12,TRBJ2-6,.,SVREESGANVLT
TRBV2,14,TRBJ1-6,.,ASSEILGPNNSPLH
TRBV4-2,11,TRBJ1-2,TRBD1,ASSQTGTGNIT
TRBV12-3/TRBV12-4,13,TRBJ1-4,.,ASSSQLGYNEKLF
TRBV3-1,15,TRBJ2-7,TRBD2,ASSQVPGLAGGNEQY
TRBV9,11,TRBJ2-3,.,TSSMASTDTQY
TRBV24-1,10,TRBJ1-2,.,ATSDSNYGYT
TRBV4-3,13,TRBJ2-1,.,ASSRGTSSLNEQF
TRBV5-4,12,TRBJ1-2,.,ASSVQGSNYGYT
TRBV7-8,15,TRBJ2-1,.,ASSSVPTLSSYNEQF
TRBV12-5,12,TRBJ1-2,.,ASGLVPGARGYT
TRBV5-1,13,TRBJ1-3,TRBD1,ASSLGQGTGNTIY
TRBV27,14,TRBJ1-1,.,ASSSRQIRVNTEAF
TRBV27,14,TRBJ1-2,TRBD1,ASSPDRGGGRDGYT
TRBV27,16,TRBJ2-3,.,ASSLGSSSRRVVDTQY
TRBV29-1,11,TRBJ2-5,.,SGGSSAGNEQY
TRBV27,13,TRBJ2-1,TRBD1,ASSYPGTDYNEQF
TRBV14,13,TRBJ1-2,.,ASSQVASGSRGYT
TRBV7-2,14,TRBJ2-5,.,ASSLPQGRYQETQY
TRBV5-1,14,TRBJ1-1,.,ASRPTSVAGNTEAF
TRBV7-2,14,TRBJ2-6,TRBD1,ASSSTGFPGANVLT
TRBV12-3/TRBV12-4,13,TRBJ2-7,TRBD1,ASSSGQGGYNEQY
TRBV7-2,14,TRBJ2-7,.,ASSLEHSTEGETQY
TRBV6-5,10,TRBJ1-2,TRBD1,ASTDRGDGYT
TRBV20-1,12,TRBJ2-1,.,SAGPRGPYNEQF
TRBV5-5,12,TRBJ1-5,TRBD1,ASSVDRDNQPQH
TRBV20-1,10,.,TRBD2,SVTSGVAEQY
TRBV4-1,14,TRBJ1-2,.,ASSQETGDTYYGYT
TRBV7-9,13,TRBJ1-4,TRBD1,ASSAGDRRNEKLF
TRBV5-1,12,TRBJ2-5,TRBD1,ASSADRVGETQY
TRBV29-1,9,TRBJ2-5,.,SVDPGETQY
TRBV11-2,20,TRBJ2-1,TRBD2,ASSLEMGGRLAGKSSYNEQF
TRBV6-5,13,TRBJ2-1,TRBD2,ASRKGAAGNNEQF
TRBV6-2/TRBV6-3,11,TRBJ2-3,.,ASSSLRDDTQY
TRBV20-1,12,TRBJ2-7,.,SARPRRSSYEQY
TRBV4-2,12,TRBJ2-1,.,ASSQKILGREQF
TRBV2,12,TRBJ2-3,TRBD1,ASRTGQGRYTQY
TRBV20-1,11,TRBJ1-2,.,SARDHDRSLYT
TRBV7-9,13,TRBJ2-5,TRBD2,ASSPLAGGLGTQY
TRBV10-3,13,TRBJ2-5,TRBD2,AISVYRGGQETQY
TRBV20-1,13,TRBJ2-1,TRBD1,SASNPVRDRGEQF
TRBV7-3,11,TRBJ2-5,TRBD1,ASSPGQYETQY
TRBV6-5,13,TRBJ2-5,TRBD1,ASSYSRTGEETQY
TRBV20-1,12,TRBJ2-3,TRBD2,SAALAGGPNTQY
TRBV5-1,13,TRBJ2-4,.,ASSRGGGDKNIQY
TRBV10-3,11,TRBJ1-1,.,AIRGTARTEAF
TRBV5-1,15,TRBJ2-5,.,ASPTCARESGSIEQY
TRBV20-1,12,TRBJ1-1,.,SVPIPGGNTEAF
TRBV25-1,13,TRBJ2-5,.,ASSEYSRGKETQY
TRBV10-2,12,TRBJ2-7,TRBD2,ASSAGLAGYKQY
TRBV6-2/TRBV6-3,12,TRBJ2-7,.,ASSYYSSNYEQY
TRBV25-1,13,TRBJ2-1,TRBD1,ASSDPGQYYNERF
TRBV9,12,TRBJ2-7,TRBD1,ASSEGTVSYEQY
TRBV27,10,TRBJ2-1,.,ASSPNPYEQF